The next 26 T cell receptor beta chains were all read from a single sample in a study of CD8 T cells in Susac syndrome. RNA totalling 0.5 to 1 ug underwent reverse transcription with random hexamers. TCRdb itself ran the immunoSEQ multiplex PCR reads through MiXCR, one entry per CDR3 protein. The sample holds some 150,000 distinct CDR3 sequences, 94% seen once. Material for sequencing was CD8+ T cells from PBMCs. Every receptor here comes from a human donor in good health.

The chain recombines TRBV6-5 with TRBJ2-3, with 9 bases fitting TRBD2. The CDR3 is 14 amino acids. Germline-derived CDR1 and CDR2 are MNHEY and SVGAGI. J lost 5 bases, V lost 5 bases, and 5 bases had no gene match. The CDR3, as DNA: TGTGCCAGCAGTGCGGTTAGCGGGAGAGATACGCAGTATTTT. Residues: CASSAVSGRDTQYF.

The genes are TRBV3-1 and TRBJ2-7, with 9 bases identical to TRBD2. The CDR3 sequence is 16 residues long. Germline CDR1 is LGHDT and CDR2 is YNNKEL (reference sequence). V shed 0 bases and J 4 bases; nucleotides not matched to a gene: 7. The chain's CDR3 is CASSQEMGLALYEQYF. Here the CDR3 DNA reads TGTGCCAGCAGCCAAGAGATGGGACTAGCCTTATACGAGCAGTACTTC.

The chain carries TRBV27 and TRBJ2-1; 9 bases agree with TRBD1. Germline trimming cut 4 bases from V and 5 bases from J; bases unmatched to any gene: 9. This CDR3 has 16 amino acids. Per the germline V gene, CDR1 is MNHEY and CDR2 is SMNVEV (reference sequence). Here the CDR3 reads CASSSPGTGLHNEQFF. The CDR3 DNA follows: TGTGCCAGCAGTTCGCCCGGGACAGGGCTTCACAATGAGCAGTTCTTC.

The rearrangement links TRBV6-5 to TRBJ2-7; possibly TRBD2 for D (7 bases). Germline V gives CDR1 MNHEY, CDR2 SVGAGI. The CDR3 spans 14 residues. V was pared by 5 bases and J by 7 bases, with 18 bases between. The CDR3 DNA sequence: TGTGCCAGCAGTCCGGGGGAGGGGGAAGGAGAGCAGTACTTC. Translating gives CASSPGEGEGEQYF.

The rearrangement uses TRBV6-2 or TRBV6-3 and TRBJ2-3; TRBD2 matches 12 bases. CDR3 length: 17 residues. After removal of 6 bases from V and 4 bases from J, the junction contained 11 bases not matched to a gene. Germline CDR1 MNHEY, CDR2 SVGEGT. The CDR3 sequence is CASSIPRLAGESDTQYF. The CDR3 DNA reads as TGTGCCAGCAGCATCCCCCGACTAGCGGGAGAATCAGATACGCAGTATTTT.

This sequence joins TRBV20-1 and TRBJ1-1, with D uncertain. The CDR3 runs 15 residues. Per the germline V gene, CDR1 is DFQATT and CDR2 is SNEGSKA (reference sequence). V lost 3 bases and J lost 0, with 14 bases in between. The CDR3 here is CSASSLGRLNTEAFF. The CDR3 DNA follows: TGCAGTGCTAGTTCTCTTGGACGCTTGAACACTGAAGCTTTCTTT.

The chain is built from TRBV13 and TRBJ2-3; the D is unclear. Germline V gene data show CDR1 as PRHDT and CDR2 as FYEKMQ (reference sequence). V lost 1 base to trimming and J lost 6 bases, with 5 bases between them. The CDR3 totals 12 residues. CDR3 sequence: CASSLDPDTQYF. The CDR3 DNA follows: TGTGCCAGCAGCTTAGATCCGGATACGCAGTATTTT.

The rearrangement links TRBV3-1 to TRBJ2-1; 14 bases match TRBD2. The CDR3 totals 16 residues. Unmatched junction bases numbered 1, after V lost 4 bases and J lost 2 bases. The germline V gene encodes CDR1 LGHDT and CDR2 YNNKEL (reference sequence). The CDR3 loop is CASSRGLAGAYNEQFF. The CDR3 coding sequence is TGTGCCAGCAGCCGGGGACTAGCGGGGGCCTACAATGAGCAGTTCTTC.

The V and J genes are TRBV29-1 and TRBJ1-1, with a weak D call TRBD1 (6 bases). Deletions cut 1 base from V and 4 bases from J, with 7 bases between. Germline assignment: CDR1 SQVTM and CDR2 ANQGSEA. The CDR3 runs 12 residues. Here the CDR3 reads CSVEGGATEAFF. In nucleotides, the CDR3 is TGCAGCGTTGAAGGGGGGGCCACTGAAGCTTTCTTT. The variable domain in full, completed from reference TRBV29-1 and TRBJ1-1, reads SAVISQKPSRDICQRGTSLTIQCQVDSQVTMMFWYRQQPGQSLTLIATANQGSEATYESGFVIDKFPISRPNLTFSTLTVSNMSPEDSSIYLCSVEGGATEAFFGQGTRLTVV.

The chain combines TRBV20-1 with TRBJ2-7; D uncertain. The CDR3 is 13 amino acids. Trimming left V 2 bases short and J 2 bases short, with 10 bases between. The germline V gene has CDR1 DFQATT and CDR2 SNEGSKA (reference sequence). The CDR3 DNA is TGCAGTGCTAGAAGTTCCGCCGCCTACGAGCAGTACTTC. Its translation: CSARSSAAYEQYF.

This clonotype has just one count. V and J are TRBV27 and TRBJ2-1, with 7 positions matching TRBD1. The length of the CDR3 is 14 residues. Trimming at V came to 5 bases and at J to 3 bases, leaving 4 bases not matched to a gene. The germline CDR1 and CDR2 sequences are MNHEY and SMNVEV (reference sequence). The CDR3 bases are TGTGCCAGCAGTCCCGGGACAGTCTACAATGAGCAGTTCTTC. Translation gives CASSPGTVYNEQFF.

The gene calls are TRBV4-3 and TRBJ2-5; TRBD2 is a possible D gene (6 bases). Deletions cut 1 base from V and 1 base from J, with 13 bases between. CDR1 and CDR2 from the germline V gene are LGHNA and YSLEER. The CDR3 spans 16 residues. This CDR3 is CASSQGDFLGQETQYF. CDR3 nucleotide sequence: TGCGCCAGCAGCCAAGGGGACTTCCTCGGCCAAGAGACCCAGTACTTC.

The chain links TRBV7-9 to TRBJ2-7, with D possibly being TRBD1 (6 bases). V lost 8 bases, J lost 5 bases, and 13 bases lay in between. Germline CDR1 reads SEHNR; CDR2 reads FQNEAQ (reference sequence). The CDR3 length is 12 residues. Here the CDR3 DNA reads TGTGCCAGCGGTACTCAGGGGCACGAGCAGTACTTC. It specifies CASGTQGHEQYF.

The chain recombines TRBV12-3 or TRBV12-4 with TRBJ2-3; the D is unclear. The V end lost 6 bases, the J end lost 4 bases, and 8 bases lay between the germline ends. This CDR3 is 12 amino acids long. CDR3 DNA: TGTGCCAGCAGGTCGGTCCCAGATACGCAGTATTTT. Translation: CASRSVPDTQYF.

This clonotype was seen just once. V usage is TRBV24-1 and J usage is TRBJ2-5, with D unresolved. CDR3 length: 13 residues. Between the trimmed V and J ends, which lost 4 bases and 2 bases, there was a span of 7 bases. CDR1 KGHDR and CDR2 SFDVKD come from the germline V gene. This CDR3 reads CATSERNQETQYF. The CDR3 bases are TGTGCCACCAGTGAACGAAATCAAGAGACCCAGTACTTC.

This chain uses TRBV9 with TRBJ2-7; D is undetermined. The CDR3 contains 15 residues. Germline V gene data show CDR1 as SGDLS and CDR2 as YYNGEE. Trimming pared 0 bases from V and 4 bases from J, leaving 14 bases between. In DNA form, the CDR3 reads TGTGCCAGCAGCGTAGATCCAGGCTGGGATTACGAGCAGTACTTC. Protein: CASSVDPGWDYEQYF.

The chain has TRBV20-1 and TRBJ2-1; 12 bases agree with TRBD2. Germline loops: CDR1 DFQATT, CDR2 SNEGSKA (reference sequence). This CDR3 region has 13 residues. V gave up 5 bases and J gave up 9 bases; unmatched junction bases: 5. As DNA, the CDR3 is TGCAGTGCTTCTAGCGGGAGGGCCAGTGAGCAGTTCTTC. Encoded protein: CSASSGRASEQFF.

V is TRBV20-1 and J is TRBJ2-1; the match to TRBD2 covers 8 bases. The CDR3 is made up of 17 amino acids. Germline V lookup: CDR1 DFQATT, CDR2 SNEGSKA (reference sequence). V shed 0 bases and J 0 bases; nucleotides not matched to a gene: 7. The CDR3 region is CSARDSGGRSSYNEQFF. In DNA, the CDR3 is TGCAGTGCTAGAGATTCTGGCGGGAGGAGCTCCTACAATGAGCAGTTCTTC.

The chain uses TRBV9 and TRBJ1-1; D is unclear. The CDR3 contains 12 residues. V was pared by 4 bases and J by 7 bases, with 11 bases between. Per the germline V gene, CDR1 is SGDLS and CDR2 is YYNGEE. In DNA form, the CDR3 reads TGTGCCAGCAGCCATGGGTTCAGTGAAGCTTTCTTT. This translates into CASSHGFSEAFF.

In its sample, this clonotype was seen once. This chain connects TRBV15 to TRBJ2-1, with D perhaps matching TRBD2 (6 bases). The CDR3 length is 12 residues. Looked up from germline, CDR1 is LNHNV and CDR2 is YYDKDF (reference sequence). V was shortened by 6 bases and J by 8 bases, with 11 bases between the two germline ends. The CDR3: CATSPGGDEQFF. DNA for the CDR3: TGTGCCACCAGTCCCGGCGGGGATGAGCAGTTCTTC.

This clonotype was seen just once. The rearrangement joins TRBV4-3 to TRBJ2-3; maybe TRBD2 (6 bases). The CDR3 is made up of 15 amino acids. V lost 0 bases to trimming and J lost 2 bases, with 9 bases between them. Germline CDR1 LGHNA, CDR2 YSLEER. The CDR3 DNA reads TGCGCCAGCAGCCAAGATTGGAGGGCCACAGATACGCAGTATTTT. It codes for CASSQDWRATDTQYF.

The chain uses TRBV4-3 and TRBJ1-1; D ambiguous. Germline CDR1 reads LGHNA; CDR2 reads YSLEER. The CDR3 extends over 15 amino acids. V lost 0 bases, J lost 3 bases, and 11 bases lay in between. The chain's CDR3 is CASSQDRTKYTEAFF. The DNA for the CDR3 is TGCGCCAGCAGCCAAGATCGGACGAAATACACTGAAGCTTTCTTT.

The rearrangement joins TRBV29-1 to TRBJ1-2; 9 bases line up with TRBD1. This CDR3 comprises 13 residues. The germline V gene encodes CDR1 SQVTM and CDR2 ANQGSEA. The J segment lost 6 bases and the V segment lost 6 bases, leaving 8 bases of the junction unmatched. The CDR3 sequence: CSVLDTGGHGYTF. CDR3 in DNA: TGCAGCGTCCTCGACACAGGGGGCCATGGCTACACCTTC.

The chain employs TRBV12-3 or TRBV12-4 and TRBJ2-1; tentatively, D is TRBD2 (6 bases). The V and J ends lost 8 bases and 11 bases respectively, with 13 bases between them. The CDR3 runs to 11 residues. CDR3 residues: CASYGGTQQFF. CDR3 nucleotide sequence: TGTGCCAGCTATGGAGGGACTCAGCAGTTCTTC.

This chain's CDR3 is CASSSEETDPYEQYF. CDR3 nucleotide sequence: TGTGCCAGCAGTTCGGAGGAAACAGACCCCTACGAGCAGTACTTC. This rearrangement joins TRBV27 to TRBJ2-7; a weak D match, TRBD2 (5 bases). The germline V and J ends were trimmed by 4 bases and 2 bases, with 15 bases remaining between them. Germline V gene data show CDR1 as MNHEY and CDR2 as SMNVEV (reference sequence). This CDR3 is built from 15 residues.

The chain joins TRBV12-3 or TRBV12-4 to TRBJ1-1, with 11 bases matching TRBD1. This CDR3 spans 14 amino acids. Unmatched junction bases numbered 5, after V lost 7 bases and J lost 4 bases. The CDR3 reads CASKPGTGGTEAFF. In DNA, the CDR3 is TGTGCCAGCAAACCTGGGACAGGGGGCACTGAAGCTTTCTTT.